This TCR beta chain was documented in a study of blood T cell repertoires in COVID-19. Study overall: Acute and convalescent COVID-19 specimens originated in the United States, Italy and Spain. From T cells, B-cell-depleted T cells, or PBMCs came the material, which was cDNA or gDNA.

This CDR3 is 16 amino acids long. CDR1 and CDR2 (germline): MDHEN, SYDVKM. Trimming took 5 bases from V and 4 from J; bases not matched to a gene: 12. Original analysis: Estimated nucleated cell counts came from reference gene primer amplification. Assay used: immunoSEQ multiplex PCR; TCRdb lists only in-frame clones, some missing. From that table come the V and J calls and clone size; the DNA was used to work out D and trimming. Among 300,000 or so clones listed, 75% to 90% were seen once. The clonotype comes from a woman between 35 and 50 years old with acute or convalescent COVID-19. The V call is TRBV28, the J call TRBJ1-2, with TRBD1 matching 8 bases. The sequencing sample was made of peripheral blood. The CDR3 region has the DNA TGTGCCAGCAGTACCTATTCAGGGGGCGCGGGCTATGGCTACACCTTC. Protein: CASSTYSGGAGYGYTF.